The present T cell receptor beta chain was sequenced within a study of prognosis after radiotherapy for stage I lung cancer. Study summary: About a dozen patients had adenocarcinoma tumors, while squamous cell carcinoma tumors were found in roughly seven.

Amplification of TCR beta CDR3 from genomic DNA used two-round multiplex PCR. During first-round PCR, primers specific to each TRBV and TRBJ gene were used. TCRdb passed the multiplex PCR reads through MiXCR, listing each CDR3 protein once. The table includes approximately 18,000 distinct CDR3 sequences, 50% detected once. The V gene's germline CDR1 is MDHEN and CDR2 SYDVKM. The CDR3 has 15 residues. The ends were cut back, 2 bases at V and 2 bases at J, with 10 bases in the middle. Details on this clonotype: Antigen: not known.

Overall study findings and caveats: In patients with versus without metastases, TRBV and TRBJ gene usage reportedly differed. Unique TCR clones declined after stereotactic body radiation therapy, from a median around 9,500 to 6,500.

The sample was PBMCs, taken before or after stereotactic body radiation therapy (not recorded which). This receptor was taken from a donor older than 45 with non-small cell lung cancer. The V call is TRBV28, the J call TRBJ2-4; D is ambiguous. The CDR3 loop is CASSLGVGTKNIQYF. The CDR3 DNA reads as TGTGCCAGCAGTTTAGGGGTAGGGACCAAAAACATTCAGTACTTC.